Each of the 5 T cell receptor beta chains below was sequenced from the same sample in a study of blood T cell repertoires in COVID-19. Repertoires were generated with immunoSEQ multiplex PCR, while TCRdb's copy carries only in-frame clones and drops some. This sample has about 500,000 clones, with 89% found just once. The sample comprised peripheral blood. These receptors came from a young man with COVID-19, enrolled during active disease.

The rearrangement joins TRBV6-5 to TRBJ2-1, with 7 bases that match TRBD2. Losses at the gene ends were 7 bases for V and 6 bases for J; bases not matched to a gene: 6. Germline V lookup: CDR1 MNHEY, CDR2 SVGAGI. The CDR3 is 13 residues long. This CDR3 is CASKLSGRNEQFF. For the CDR3, the DNA is TGTGCCAGCAAACTTAGCGGGCGCAATGAGCAGTTCTTC.

The J gene is TRBJ2-3, the V gene TRBV2; a weak D match, TRBD2 (6 bases). The CDR3 is made up of 15 amino acids. The V end was cut by 7 bases, the J end by 2 bases, with 16 bases between. The germline gives CDR1 SNHLY, CDR2 FYNNEI. The CDR3 sequence is CASNPQSGFTDTQYF. CDR3 bases: TGTGCCAGCAATCCCCAGAGCGGGTTCACAGATACGCAGTATTTT. The full variable domain, its missing parts supplied by reference TRBV2 and TRBJ2-3, is EPEVTQTPSHQVTQMGQEVILRCVPISNHLYFYWYRQILGQKVEFLVSFYNNEISEKSEIFDDQFSVERPDGSNFTLKIRSTKLEDSAMYFCASNPQSGFTDTQYFGPGTRLTVL.

This chain connects TRBV20-1 to TRBJ1-4; D possibly corresponds to TRBD1 (6 bases). V dropped 3 bases and J dropped 2 bases, with 19 bases sitting between them. This CDR3 has 17 residues. Germline values: CDR1 DFQATT, CDR2 SNEGSKA (reference sequence). CDR3 amino acids: CSASREIGGSTNEKLFF. The CDR3 nucleotides are TGCAGTGCTAGTAGGGAAATAGGGGGTTCGACTAATGAAAAACTGTTTTTT.

This chain uses TRBV14 with TRBJ2-5; D ambiguous. This CDR3 region has 12 residues. Between the trimmed V and J ends, which lost 1 base and 2 bases, there was a span of 2 bases. CDR1 is SGHDN and CDR2 is FVKESK in the germline V gene. The CDR3, as DNA: TGTGCCAGCAGCCAAGCACAAGAGACCCAGTACTTC. The encoded protein is CASSQAQETQYF.

V gene TRBV7-9 combines with J gene TRBJ2-1; 13 nucleotides align to TRBD2. The CDR3 runs to 15 residues. Per germline, CDR1 SEHNR and CDR2 FQNEAQ (reference sequence). With V trimmed by 5 bases and J by 7 bases, 5 bases remained unmatched. This CDR3 reads CASSAGTSGNNEQFF. The CDR3 nucleotides read TGTGCCAGCAGCGCAGGGACTAGCGGGAATAATGAGCAGTTCTTC.